These T cell receptor beta chains were read from a single sample in a study of T cell repertoires in cytomegalovirus infection. TCRdb re-analysed the reads in MiXCR, keeping a single row per CDR3 protein. The data show 550,000 to 850,000 distinct CDR3 sequences, around a third seen once. No cognate antigen is known for these TCRs. Sequences were derived from cultured PBMCs, sampled from culture after CMV antigen stimulation. Receptors originate from a human donor in good health (CMV status not recorded). Some clones in this sample may be carry-over from other donors' samples. Each CDR3 is given with its conserved first and last residue. Fields, in order: V gene, J gene, CDR3 protein.

V: TRBV5-1
J: TRBJ1-4
CDR3: CASSLVQGGNEKLFF

V: TRBV6-6
J: TRBJ2-5
CDR3: CASRTANQETQYF

V: TRBV6-1
J: TRBJ2-5
CDR3: CASSEGAQYF

V: TRBV7-2
J: TRBJ2-1
CDR3: CVSSLLAGRGEQFF

V: TRBV7-9
J: TRBJ2-7
CDR3: CASSPGGSLGYEQYF

V: TRBV11-1
J: TRBJ2-2
CDR3: CASSYYRGNTGELFF

V: TRBV19
J: TRBJ2-2
CDR3: CASSPGHATGELFF

V: TRBV19
J: TRBJ2-5
CDR3: CASKGTDQETQYF

V: TRBV12-3/TRBV12-4
J: TRBJ2-2
CDR3: CASRLYTGELFF

V: TRBV7-6
J: TRBJ1-2
CDR3: CASSYGQGGGYTF

V: TRBV7-2
J: TRBJ2-7
CDR3: CASSPARSLYEQYF

V: TRBV12-3/TRBV12-4
J: TRBJ2-1
CDR3: CASSPTSGGVYNEQFF

V: TRBV5-4
J: TRBJ2-5
CDR3: CASSNEKYQETQYF

V: TRBV6-1
J: TRBJ2-2
CDR3: CASSFDRGLLTGELFF

V: TRBV12-3/TRBV12-4
J: TRBJ2-1
CDR3: CASTISIRAGGSNEQFF

V: TRBV7-9
J: TRBJ2-1
CDR3: CASSPTPALAGVLSYNEQFF

V: TRBV19
J: TRBJ2-7
CDR3: CASSIAGIDEQYF

V: TRBV4-3
J: TRBJ2-3
CDR3: CASSQDIYRVTDTQYF

V: TRBV7-9
J: TRBJ1-3
CDR3: CAIDRLFSGNTIYF

V: TRBV7-2
J: TRBJ2-4
CDR3: CASSSRVSKNIQYF